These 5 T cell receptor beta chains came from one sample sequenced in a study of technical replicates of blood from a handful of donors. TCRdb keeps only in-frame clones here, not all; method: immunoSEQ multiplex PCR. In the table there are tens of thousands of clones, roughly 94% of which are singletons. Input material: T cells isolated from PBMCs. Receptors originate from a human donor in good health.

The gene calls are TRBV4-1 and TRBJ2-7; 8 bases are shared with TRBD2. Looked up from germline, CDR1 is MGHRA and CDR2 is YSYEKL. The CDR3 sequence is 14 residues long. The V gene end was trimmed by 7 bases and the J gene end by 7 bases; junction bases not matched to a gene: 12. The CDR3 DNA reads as TGCGCCAGCACGACGGGGGGGCTGGGTGGGGAGCAGTACTTC. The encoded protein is CASTTGGLGGEQYF.

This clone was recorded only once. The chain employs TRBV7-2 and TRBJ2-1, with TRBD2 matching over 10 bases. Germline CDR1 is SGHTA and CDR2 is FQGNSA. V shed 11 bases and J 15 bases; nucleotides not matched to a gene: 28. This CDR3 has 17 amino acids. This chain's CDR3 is CASSPGGIAGGVGSAFF. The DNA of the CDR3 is TGTGCCTCAAGCCCCGGGGGGATAGCGGGAGGAGTGGGGTCTGCGTTCTTC.

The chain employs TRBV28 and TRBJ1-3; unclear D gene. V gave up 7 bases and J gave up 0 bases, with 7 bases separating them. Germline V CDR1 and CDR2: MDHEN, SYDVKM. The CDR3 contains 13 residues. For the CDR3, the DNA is TGTGCCAGCAACACCCCCTCTGGAAACACCATATATTTT. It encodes CASNTPSGNTIYF.

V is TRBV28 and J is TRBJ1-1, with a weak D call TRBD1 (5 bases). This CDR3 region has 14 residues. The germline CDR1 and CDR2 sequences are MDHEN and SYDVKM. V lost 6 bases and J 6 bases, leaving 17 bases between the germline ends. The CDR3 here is CASRALVPRAEAFF. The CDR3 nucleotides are TGTGCCAGCAGAGCCCTGGTGCCCAGGGCTGAAGCTTTCTTT.

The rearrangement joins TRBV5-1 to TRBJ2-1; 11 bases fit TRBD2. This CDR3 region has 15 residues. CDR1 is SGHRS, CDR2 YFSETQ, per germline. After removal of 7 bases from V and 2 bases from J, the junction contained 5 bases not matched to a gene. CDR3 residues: CASAASGRTYNEQFF. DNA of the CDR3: TGCGCCAGCGCGGCTAGCGGGAGGACCTACAATGAGCAGTTCTTC.